The rows below give T cell receptor beta chains drawn from one sample of a study of identical twins. From the 5' RACE reads, TCRdb called clonotypes with MiXCR, one entry per CDR3 protein. The repertoire holds 450,000 or so distinct CDR3 sequences, with about 14% as singletons. This sample also belongs to another study, concerning yellow fever vaccine responses in identical twins.

The sample comprised CD4+ T cells sorted from blood. These TCRs come from a woman under 30 in good health. CDR3s include the opening cysteine and the closing phenylalanine or tryptophan. The D gene is left open where the match is weak. Clone sizes are given selectively: once, few, many, or a class where the clone is expanded.

>many|TRBD2|TRBV12-3/TRBV12-4|TRBJ2-4|12
CASSPGGNIQYF
TGTGCCAGCAGTCCCGGGGGGAACATTCAGTACTTC
>NA|TRBD1|TRBV20-1|TRBJ1-2|14
CSARGTGGDYGYTF
TGCAGTGCTCGGGGGACAGGGGGCGACTATGGCTACACCTTC
>NA|NA|TRBV28|TRBJ2-1|13
CASSLRPYNEQFF
TGTGCCAGCAGTTTACGCCCCTACAATGAGCAGTTCTTC
>NA|NA|TRBV5-1|TRBJ2-7|16
CASSPAGSGVTYEQYF
TGCGCCAGCAGCCCGGCGGGGTCAGGGGTTACCTACGAGCAGTACTTC
>few|TRBD1|TRBV28|TRBJ1-4|14
CASSLQGVGEKLFF
TGTGCCAGCAGTTTACAGGGGGTGGGTGAAAAACTGTTTTTT
>NA|TRBD2|TRBV6-5|TRBJ2-1|12
CASSPAGSSQFF
TGTGCCAGCAGCCCAGCGGGAAGTAGTCAGTTCTTC
>NA|NA|TRBV28|TRBJ1-4|16
CASSLYPGGTNEKLFF
TGTGCCAGCAGTTTATACCCCGGAGGTACCAATGAAAAACTGTTTTTT
>few|TRBD2|TRBV5-6|TRBJ2-5|15
CASSRTSGGEETQYF
TGTGCCAGCAGCCGAACTAGCGGGGGGGAAGAGACCCAGTACTTC
>NA|TRBD1|TRBV24-1|TRBJ2-1|17
CATSEDRGGKFANEQFF
TGTGCCACCAGTGAAGACAGGGGAGGAAAATTTGCCAATGAGCAGTTCTTC
>few|TRBD1|TRBV12-3/TRBV12-4|TRBJ2-7|13
CASSLKRGTGQYF
TGTGCCAGCAGTTTAAAGAGGGGGACAGGGCAGTACTTC
>NA|NA|TRBV7-9|TRBJ2-7|15
CASSLGRTAGDEQYF
TGTGCCAGCAGCTTAGGCCGGACCGCAGGGGACGAGCAGTACTTC
>many|TRBD1|TRBV5-1|TRBJ1-5|14
CASSEGQGNQPQHF
TGTGCCAGCAGTGAGGGACAGGGAAATCAGCCCCAGCATTTT
>NA|NA|TRBV7-2|TRBJ2-5|15
CASRGGASMEETQYF
TGTGCCAGCCGAGGCGGGGCCTCAATGGAAGAGACCCAGTACTTC
>NA|TRBD2|TRBV5-1|TRBJ2-5|15
CASSFLAGAGETQYF
TGCGCCAGCAGCTTTTTAGCGGGAGCCGGGGAGACCCAGTACTTC
>NA|NA|TRBV7-8|TRBJ2-5|13
CASRKSGRETQYF
TGTGCCAGCAGGAAGTCAGGGCGAGAGACCCAGTACTTC
>NA|TRBD2|TRBV2|TRBJ2-1|15
CASSGLRLAGVEQFF
TGTGCCAGCAGTGGACTTCGTCTAGCGGGAGTTGAGCAGTTCTTC
>few|TRBD1|TRBV10-3|TRBJ2-5|13
CAISGGQKETQYF
TGTGCCATCAGTGGGGGACAGAAAGAGACCCAGTACTTC
>NA|TRBD2|TRBV6-2/TRBV6-3|TRBJ2-1|15
CASSSAASGHNEQFF
TGTGCCAGCAGTTCCGCCGCTAGCGGTCACAATGAGCAGTTCTTC
>NA|TRBD1|TRBV23-1|TRBJ2-7|16
CASRRHRGSSPYEQYF
TGCGCCAGCAGGCGTCACAGGGGCTCATCCCCATACGAGCAGTACTTC
>NA|TRBD2|TRBV4-3|TRBJ2-4|17
CASSQALAGGRGNIQYF
TGCGCCAGCAGCCAAGCGCTAGCGGGAGGGCGGGGAAACATTCAGTACTTC
>NA|TRBD2|TRBV11-2|TRBJ2-5|18
CASSPGLAGGPHQETQYF
TGTGCCAGCAGCCCGGGACTAGCGGGAGGACCCCACCAAGAGACCCAGTACTTC
>NA|NA|TRBV7-2|TRBJ2-7|13
CASSFGTYYEQYF
TGTGCCAGCAGCTTCGGGACTTACTACGAGCAGTACTTC
>few|NA|TRBV7-9|TRBJ2-1|14
CASSRLGGIGFEFF
TGTGCCAGCAGCCGACTGGGAGGTATTGGGTTTGAGTTCTTC
>few|NA|TRBV27|TRBJ1-6|13
CASGMGWNSPLHF
TGTGCCAGTGGGATGGGGTGGAATTCACCCCTCCACTTT
>many|NA|TRBV6-1|TRBJ1-1|14
CASSRTGLVTEAFF
TGTGCCAGCAGCCGAACAGGGTTGGTCACTGAAGCTTTCTTT
>NA|TRBD2|TRBV6-5|TRBJ2-7|12
CATSGTDYEQYF
TGTGCCACGAGCGGGACCGACTACGAGCAGTACTTC
>many|NA|TRBV4-1|TRBJ1-2|16
CASSQDGSRLPYGYTF
TGCGCCAGCAGCCAAGATGGATCCCGTCTCCCATATGGCTACACCTTC
>few|NA|TRBV7-8|TRBJ2-6|16
CASSKKGGTGANVLTF
TGTGCCAGCAGCAAAAAAGGAGGGACTGGGGCCAACGTCCTGACTTTC
>NA|TRBD2|TRBV20-1|TRBJ2-2|15
CSTKRLAGGVGELFF
TGCAGTACGAAAAGACTAGCGGGAGGGGTCGGGGAGCTGTTTTTT
>few|NA|TRBV28|TRBJ2-2|13
CASSLFQGGELFF
TGTGCCAGCAGTTTATTCCAGGGGGGGGAGCTGTTTTTT
>few|TRBD2|TRBV15|TRBJ2-1|15
CATSVAGGSYNEQFF
TGTGCCACCAGCGTAGCGGGGGGCTCCTACAATGAGCAGTTCTTC
>NA|TRBD2|TRBV3-1|TRBJ2-2|16
CASSPSSGGATGELFF
TGTGCCAGCAGCCCCTCTAGCGGGGGGGCAACCGGGGAGCTGTTTTTT
>few|TRBD2|TRBV28|TRBJ2-1|19
CASSVPGLAGGPSYNEQFF
TGTGCCAGCAGTGTTCCGGGACTAGCGGGAGGGCCCTCCTACAATGAGCAGTTCTTC
>few|TRBD1|TRBV20-1|TRBJ2-7|15
CSAHPTGQGSYEQYF
TGCAGTGCTCATCCCACCGGACAGGGATCCTACGAGCAGTACTTC
>once|TRBD2|TRBV9|TRBJ2-3|17
CASSWTSGGAGTDTQYF
TGTGCCAGCTCCTGGACCAGCGGGGGGGCCGGCACAGATACGCAGTATTTT
>few|NA|TRBV6-2/TRBV6-3|TRBJ2-4|14
CASSYSPGGDIQYF
TGTGCCAGCAGTTACTCCCCAGGGGGGGACATTCAGTACTTC
>few|TRBD2|TRBV20-1|TRBJ2-1|14
CSASGLDSYNEQFF
TGCAGTGCTTCGGGACTAGACTCCTACAATGAGCAGTTCTTC
>NA|TRBD2|TRBV29-1|TRBJ2-7|16
CSVENGLAGPSYEQYF
TGCAGCGTTGAAAACGGACTAGCGGGACCCTCCTACGAGCAGTACTTC
>NA|NA|TRBV5-1|TRBJ1-6|16
CASRQYHGTSTSPLHF
TGCGCCAGCAGGCAATACCACGGGACCTCTACTTCACCCCTCCACTTT
>few|TRBD1|TRBV2|TRBJ1-2|14
CASGLTKTGSGYTF
TGTGCCAGCGGCCTTACGAAGACAGGGTCTGGCTACACCTTC
>few|NA|TRBV5-5|TRBJ1-2|14
CASSLTPANYGYTF
TGTGCCAGCAGCCTAACTCCGGCGAACTATGGCTACACCTTC
>few|NA|TRBV20-1|TRBJ2-7|11
CSAPVIYEQYF
TGCAGTGCTCCTGTGATCTACGAGCAGTACTTC
>few|NA|TRBV28|TRBJ2-7|19
CASRKAAGGASWPSTGPSF
TGTGCCAGCAGAAAAGCTGCCGGGGGCGCGTCTTGGCCATCCACAGGGCCCAGCTTC
>NA|NA|TRBV27|TRBJ1-6|13
CASSSPGESPLHF
TGTGCCAGCAGTTCGCCAGGGGAATCACCCCTCCACTTT
>NA|TRBD2|TRBV7-9|TRBJ2-3|16
CASSLQLAGSTDTQYF
TGTGCCAGCAGCTTACAGCTAGCGGGGAGCACAGATACGCAGTATTTT
>NA|TRBD1|TRBV12-3/TRBV12-4|TRBJ2-7|15
CASSLLSRQGWGQYF
TGTGCCAGCAGTCTTCTCTCCCGACAGGGTTGGGGGCAGTACTTC
>few|TRBD2|TRBV27|TRBJ2-2|16
CASRNSGRSSTGELFF
TGTGCCAGCAGAAACTCCGGGAGGTCCAGCACCGGGGAGCTGTTTTTT
>NA|NA|TRBV27|TRBJ2-2|16
CASSLVLPRDTGELFF
TGTGCCAGCAGTCTCGTACTTCCCCGGGACACCGGGGAGCTGTTTTTT
>few|TRBD2|TRBV27|TRBJ2-2|14
CASRAGSQVGELFF
TGTGCCAGCCGAGCGGGGTCCCAGGTCGGGGAGCTGTTTTTT
>NA|TRBD2|TRBV6-1|TRBJ2-3|15
CASSVTSGDTDTQYF
TGTGCCAGCAGCGTGACTAGCGGGGACACAGATACGCAGTATTTT
>few|NA|TRBV3-1|TRBJ1-4|14
CASSPPGLDEKLFF
TGTGCCAGCAGCCCGCCGGGACTGGATGAAAAACTGTTTTTT
>few|NA|TRBV7-3|TRBJ2-1|15
CASSSRTVGGGEQFF
TGTGCCAGCAGCTCAAGGACAGTTGGGGGGGGTGAGCAGTTCTTC
>many|NA|TRBV3-1|TRBJ2-3|13
CASSQGRGDTQYF
TGTGCCAGCAGCCAAGGCCGAGGAGATACGCAGTATTTT
>NA|NA|TRBV20-1|TRBJ1-4|14
CSASFGGNNEKLFF
TGCAGTGCTTCCTTCGGGGGGAATAATGAAAAACTGTTTTTT
>once|TRBD2|TRBV7-8|TRBJ2-3|16
CASSARLAGARDTQYF
TGTGCCAGCAGCGCCAGACTAGCGGGAGCTCGGGATACGCAGTATTTT
>few|NA|TRBV9|TRBJ2-7|13
CASSVSGLYEQYF
TGTGCCAGCAGCGTATCAGGGCTGTACGAGCAGTACTTC
>few|TRBD1|TRBV6-1|TRBJ2-2|16
CASRLTGTGDTGELFF
TGTGCCAGCAGGCTAACCGGGACAGGGGACACCGGGGAGCTGTTTTTT
>NA|NA|TRBV29-1|TRBJ2-3|13
CSVENGRTDTQYF
TGCAGCGTTGAAAACGGCCGCACAGATACGCAGTATTTT